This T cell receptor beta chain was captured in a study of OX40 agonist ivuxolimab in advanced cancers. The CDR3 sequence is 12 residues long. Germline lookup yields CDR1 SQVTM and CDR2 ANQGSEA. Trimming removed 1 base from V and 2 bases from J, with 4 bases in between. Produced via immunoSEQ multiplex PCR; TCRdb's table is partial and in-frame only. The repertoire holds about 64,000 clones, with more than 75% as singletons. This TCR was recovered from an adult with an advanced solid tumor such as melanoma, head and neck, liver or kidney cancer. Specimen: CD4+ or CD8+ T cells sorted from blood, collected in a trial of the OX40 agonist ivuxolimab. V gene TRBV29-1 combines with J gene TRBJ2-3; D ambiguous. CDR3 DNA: TGCAGCGTTGAAGGGGCCACAGATACGCAGTATTTT. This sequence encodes CSVEGATDTQYF.